This TCR beta chain appears in the sequencing data of a study of shared clonotypes between healthy human individuals (dated by TCRdb to 2020 to 2022). Looking at the study overall: Three men and two women, aged 18 to 49 years, made up the cohort. To estimate repertoire size and how much clonotypes are shared between individuals, the study performed deep sequencing of blood TCR repertoires from 4 to 6 healthy adults. Different laboratories and diverse techniques were used to prepare libraries and sequence TCR repertoires, to increase sequencing depth and limit assay-specific biases. Between about 0.94 and 8.9 billion PBMCs per donor were obtained by leukapheresis. For each donor, three plates each were used for CD4 naive and CD4 memory, two plates were used for CD8 naive, and one plate was used for CD8 memory.

The germline V gene gives CDR1 as SNHLY and CDR2 as FYNNEI. The CDR3 spans 17 residues, counting both ends. Using the deep immunoSEQ assay, multiplex PCR amplified TCR CDR3 regions from genomic DNA. For each cell subset, the extracted genomic DNA was distributed evenly across all wells of several immunoSEQ 96-well plates, and each plate served as one replicate. Each replicate PCR for sorted subsets received about 0.2 ug genomic DNA, equal to 30,000 or so T cell genomes. Purified libraries were quantified with a Qubit 3.0 fluorometer, sized on a Bioanalyzer 2100, and re-quantified with the KAPA Library Quantification kit. Each immunoSEQ 96-well plate was sequenced on its own single-read 150-cycle Illumina NextSeq 550 flow cell. Regarding the original processing steps: Because the immunoSEQ output held only junctional sequences and lacked quality scores, the filtering could not match the filtering applied to full-length reads. To assign V/J genes and CDR3, sequences were annotated using PyIR, a Python wrapper for IgBLAST v1.9, with IMGT germline references. Reads with weak V/J assignments (E-value above 1e-6), missing CDR3, stop codons, out-of-frame junctions, or ambiguous translated residues were removed. A V3J clonotype was defined by an identical inferred V gene, J gene, and CDR3 amino acid sequence. To compute the percentage overlap between repertoires, the number of shared unique clonotypes was divided by the size of the smaller repertoire. RTK rarefaction, the Chao1 estimator, and Recon v2.1 estimates of unobserved clonotypes were used to assess repertoire richness. Generation probabilities were computed with OLGA for all TCRbeta clonotypes obtained by the gDNA method from several donors. The table comes from immuneACCESS by way of TCRdb, which keeps in-frame sequences with V and J called. Part of the clones is missing from these tables; in studies checked, under half for an unresolved V gene and the rest for unknown reasons. Clonal size and the V and J genes are those of that table, whereas D and trimming came from the DNA. The sample table records about 1.1 million clones; 77% of these occur just once. The ten most abundant clones make up over 0.8% of the sample.

Paper-wide results and their limitations: Incomplete sequencing was indicated by rarefaction of sorted-subset datasets, despite the large sequencing depth. Larger estimated clonotype richness was generally found for naive subsets than for memory subsets. The small number of donors limited the genetic and exposure-history diversity represented. Compared with non-shared clonotypes, clonotypes shared by all four sorted-subset donors had higher generation probabilities. Sharing across a handful of donors was observed for roughly 5.4% of naive CD4, over 3% of naive CD8, 2% to 2.5% of memory CD4, and about 0.4% of memory CD8 clonotypes. Based on pairwise subsampling, the degree of clonotype sharing among donors was expected to be affected by sequencing depth. Sampling was restricted to blood, and TCR repertoires in tissue are likely to differ from TCR repertoires in blood.

Turning to this clone: No antigen is known for it. This CDR3 fails to terminate in the conserved phenylalanine or tryptophan, so it likely reflects a read error. The limits of the CDR3 on the DNA are not certain, so only TCRdb's listed CDR3 is given.

The donors were healthy, HIV-negative adults with no recently reported acute infections or vaccinations. All donors were Caucasian adults living in Nashville, Tennessee, USA. CD4+ T cells were enriched through magnetic negative selection, after which naive cells were positively selected on CD45RA and the remaining negative fraction served as the memory subset. Blood was obtained by leukapheresis, after which PBMCs were separated by Ficoll-Histopaque density gradient centrifugation and cryopreserved in liquid nitrogen vapor phase. Purity and quantity of every magnetically sorted T cell population were checked by analytical flow cytometry. Genomic DNA was isolated from every sorted fraction and measured by UV absorbance on a Nanodrop 2000c.

Sequencing was carried out using memory CD4+ T cells from PBMCs. Read against the paper, the sample's cell subset or site label means: CD45RA-negative fraction. This receptor chain uses TRBV2 and TRBJ2-2; the listed D gene, TRBD2, was not tested against the DNA. The sequence derives from a man between 18 and 35 years old in good health. Some clones in this sample may be carry-over from other donors' samples. CDR3 sequence: CASSEWGLAVNTGELFL.